This T cell receptor (beta chain) was recorded in a study of shared clonotypes between healthy human individuals. Study background: Each donor's CD4 naive and CD4 memory cells filled three plates apiece, CD8 naive two, and CD8 memory one.

Study-level findings and limits: Shared clonotypes: roughly 4.7% naive CD4, around 3.7% naive CD8, 2% to 2.5% memory CD4, under 0.5% memory CD8. In general, naive subsets displayed greater estimated richness than memory subsets did.

Every subset had its genomic DNA shared out evenly among several immunoSEQ plates. The repertoire was sequenced with immunoSEQ multiplex PCR; TCRdb's copy has only in-frame clones and lacks some. The sample holds millions of clones, over 90% seen once. Of note for this clone: The antigen remains unidentified.

The germline CDR1 and CDR2 sequences are LGHNA and YNFKEQ. The CDR3 consists of 12 residues. Trimming removed 0 bases from V and 12 bases from J, with 8 bases in between. The receptor was isolated from a man aged 18 to 35 in good health. Some clones in this sample may be carry-over from other donors' samples. The sample was naive CD4+ T cells from PBMCs. Subset noted: CD45RA+ positively selected. This chain connects TRBV4-2 to TRBJ1-4; D unclear. CDR3 sequence reads: CASSQEPEQLFF. CDR3 nucleotide sequence: TGTGCCAGCAGCCAAGAACCCGAACAACTGTTTTTT.